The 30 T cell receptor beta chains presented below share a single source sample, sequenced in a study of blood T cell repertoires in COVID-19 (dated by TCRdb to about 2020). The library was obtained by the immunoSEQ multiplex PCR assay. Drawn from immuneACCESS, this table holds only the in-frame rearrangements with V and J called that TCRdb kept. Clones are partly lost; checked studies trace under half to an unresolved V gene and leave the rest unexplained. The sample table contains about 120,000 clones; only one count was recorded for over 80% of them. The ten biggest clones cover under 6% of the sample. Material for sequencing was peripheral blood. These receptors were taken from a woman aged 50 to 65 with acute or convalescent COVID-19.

For the CDR3, the DNA is TGTGCCAGCAGTCCCTCCAGCGGAGGGACAGATACGCAGTATTTT. Translation gives CASSPSSGGTDTQYF. This sequence joins TRBV28 and TRBJ2-3; perhaps TRBD2 as D (6 bases). This CDR3 contains 15 residues. Looked up from germline, CDR1 is MDHEN and CDR2 is SYDVKM. V shed 5 bases and J shed 3 bases, with 15 bases lying between them.

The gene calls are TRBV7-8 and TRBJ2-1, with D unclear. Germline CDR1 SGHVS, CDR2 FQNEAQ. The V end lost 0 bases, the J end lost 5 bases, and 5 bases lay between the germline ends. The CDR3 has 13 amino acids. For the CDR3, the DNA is TGTGCCAGCAGCTTAGCCATCAACAATGAGCAGTTCTTC. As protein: CASSLAINNEQFF.

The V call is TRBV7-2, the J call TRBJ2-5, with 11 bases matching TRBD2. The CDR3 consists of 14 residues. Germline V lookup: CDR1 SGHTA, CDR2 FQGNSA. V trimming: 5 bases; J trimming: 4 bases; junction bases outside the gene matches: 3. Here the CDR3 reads CASSKGLAGETQYF. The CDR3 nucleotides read TGTGCCAGCAGCAAAGGACTAGCGGGAGAGACCCAGTACTTC.

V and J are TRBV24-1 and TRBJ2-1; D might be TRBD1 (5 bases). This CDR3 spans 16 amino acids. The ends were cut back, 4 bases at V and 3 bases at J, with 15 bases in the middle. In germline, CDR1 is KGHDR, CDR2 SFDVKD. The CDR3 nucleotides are TGTGCCACCAGTGACCCGCAGGGCAGGGACTACAATGAGCAGTTCTTC. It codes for CATSDPQGRDYNEQFF.

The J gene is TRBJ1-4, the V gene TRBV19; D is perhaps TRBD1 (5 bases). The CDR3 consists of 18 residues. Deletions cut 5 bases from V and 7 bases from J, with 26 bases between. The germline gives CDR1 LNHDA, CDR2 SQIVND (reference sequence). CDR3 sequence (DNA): TGTGCCAGTAGTGAAGACCCGGGAGAGCTGGGAAGGGGTGAAAAACTGTTTTTT. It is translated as CASSEDPGELGRGEKLFF.

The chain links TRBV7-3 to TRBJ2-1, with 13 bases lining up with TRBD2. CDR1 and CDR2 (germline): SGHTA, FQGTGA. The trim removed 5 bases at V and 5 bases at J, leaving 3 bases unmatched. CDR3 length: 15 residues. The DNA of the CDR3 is TGTGCCAGCAGCACAGGACTAGCGGGGGACAATGAGCAGTTCTTC. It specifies CASSTGLAGDNEQFF.

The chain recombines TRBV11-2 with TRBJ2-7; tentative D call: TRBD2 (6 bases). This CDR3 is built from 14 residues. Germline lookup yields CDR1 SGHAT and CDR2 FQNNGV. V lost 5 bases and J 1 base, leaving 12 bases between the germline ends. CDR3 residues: CASSLMGGSYEQYF. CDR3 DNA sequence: TGTGCCAGCAGCCTCATGGGAGGTTCCTACGAGCAGTACTTC.

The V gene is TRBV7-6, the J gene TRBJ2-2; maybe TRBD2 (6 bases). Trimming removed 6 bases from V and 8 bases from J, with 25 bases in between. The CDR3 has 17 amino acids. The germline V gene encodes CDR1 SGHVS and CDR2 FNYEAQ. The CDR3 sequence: CASRPFPVGEVLGELFF. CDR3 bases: TGTGCCAGCAGACCCTTTCCTGTAGGGGAGGTTTTAGGGGAGCTGTTTTTT.

For the CDR3, the DNA is TGTGCCAGCAGCTCTCCCGGGGACAGGTACAATCAGCCCCAGCATTTT. Translated, it gives CASSSPGDRYNQPQHF. The rearrangement links TRBV7-2 to TRBJ1-5; 8 nucleotides line up with TRBD1. Germline V gives CDR1 SGHTA, CDR2 FQGNSA. Trimming removed 4 bases from V and 3 bases from J; junction bases left unmatched: 8. The CDR3 covers 16 residues.

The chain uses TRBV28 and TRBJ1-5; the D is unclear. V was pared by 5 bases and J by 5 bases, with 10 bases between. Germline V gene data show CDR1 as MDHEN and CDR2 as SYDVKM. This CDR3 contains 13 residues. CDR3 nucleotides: TGTGCCAGCAGTGAGAGGTCTCATCAGCCCCAGCATTTT. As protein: CASSERSHQPQHF.

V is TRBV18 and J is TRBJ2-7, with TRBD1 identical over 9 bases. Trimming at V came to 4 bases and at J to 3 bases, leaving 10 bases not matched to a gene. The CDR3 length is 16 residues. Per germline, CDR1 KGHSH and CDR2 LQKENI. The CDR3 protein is CASSLSQGQGHYEQYF. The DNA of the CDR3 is TGTGCCAGCTCACTCTCCCAGGGACAGGGTCACTACGAGCAGTACTTC.

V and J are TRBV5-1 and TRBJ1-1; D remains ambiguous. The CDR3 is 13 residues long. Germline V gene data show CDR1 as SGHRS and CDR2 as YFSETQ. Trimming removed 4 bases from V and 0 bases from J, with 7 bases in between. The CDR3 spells CASSVNMNTEAFF. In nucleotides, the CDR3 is TGCGCCAGCAGCGTAAACATGAACACTGAAGCTTTCTTT.

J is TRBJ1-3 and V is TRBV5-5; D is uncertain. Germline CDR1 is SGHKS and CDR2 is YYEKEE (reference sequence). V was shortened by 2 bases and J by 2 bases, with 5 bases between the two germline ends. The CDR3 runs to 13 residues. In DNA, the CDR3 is TGTGCCAGCAGCTTAGAGGCTGGAAACACCATATATTTT. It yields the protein CASSLEAGNTIYF.

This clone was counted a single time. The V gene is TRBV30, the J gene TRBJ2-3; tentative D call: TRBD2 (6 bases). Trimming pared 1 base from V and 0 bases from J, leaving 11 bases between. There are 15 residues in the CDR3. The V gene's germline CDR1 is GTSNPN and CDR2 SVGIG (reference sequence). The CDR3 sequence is CAWSGKAGSTDTQYF. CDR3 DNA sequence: TGTGCCTGGAGTGGGAAAGCGGGTAGCACAGATACGCAGTATTTT.

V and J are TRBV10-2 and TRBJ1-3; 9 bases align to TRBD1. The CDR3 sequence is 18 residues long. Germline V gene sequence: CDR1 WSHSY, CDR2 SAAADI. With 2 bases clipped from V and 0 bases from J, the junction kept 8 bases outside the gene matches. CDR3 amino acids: CASSELGTGKFSGNTIYF. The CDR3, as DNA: TGCGCCAGCAGTGAGCTCGGGACAGGGAAGTTCTCTGGAAACACCATATATTTT.

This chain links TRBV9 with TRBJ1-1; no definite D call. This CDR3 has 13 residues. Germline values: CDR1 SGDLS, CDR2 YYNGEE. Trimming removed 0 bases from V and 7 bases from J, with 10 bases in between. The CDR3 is CASSVGGSLEAFF. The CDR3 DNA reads TGTGCCAGCAGCGTAGGAGGGTCACTTGAAGCTTTCTTT.

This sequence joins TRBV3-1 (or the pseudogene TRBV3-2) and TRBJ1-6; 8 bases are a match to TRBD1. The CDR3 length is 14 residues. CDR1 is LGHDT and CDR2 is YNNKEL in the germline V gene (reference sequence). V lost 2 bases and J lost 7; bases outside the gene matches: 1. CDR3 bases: TGTGCCAGCAGCCAAAGACAGGGGAATTCACCCCTCCACTTT. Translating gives CASSQRQGNSPLHF.

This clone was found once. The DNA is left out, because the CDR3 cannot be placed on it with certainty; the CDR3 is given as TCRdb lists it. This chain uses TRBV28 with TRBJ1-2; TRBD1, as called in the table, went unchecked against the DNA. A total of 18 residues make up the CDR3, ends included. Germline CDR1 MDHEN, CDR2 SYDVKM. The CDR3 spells CASSTTVMATPSPGSYTF.

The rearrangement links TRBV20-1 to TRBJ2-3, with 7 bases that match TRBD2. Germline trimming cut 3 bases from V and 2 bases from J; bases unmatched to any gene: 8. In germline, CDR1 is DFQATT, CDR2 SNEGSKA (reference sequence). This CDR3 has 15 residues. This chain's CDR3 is CSASGGSFSTDTQYF. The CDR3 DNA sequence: TGCAGTGCTAGTGGCGGGAGCTTCTCCACAGATACGCAGTATTTT.

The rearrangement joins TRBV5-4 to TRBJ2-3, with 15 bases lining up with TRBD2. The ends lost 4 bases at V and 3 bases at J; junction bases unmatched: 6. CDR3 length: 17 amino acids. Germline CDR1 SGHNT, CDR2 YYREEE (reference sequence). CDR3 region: CASSPRTSGGVTDTQYF. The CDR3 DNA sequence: TGTGCCAGCAGCCCCCGGACTAGCGGGGGGGTTACAGATACGCAGTATTTT. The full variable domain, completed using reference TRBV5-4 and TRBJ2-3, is ETGVTQSPTHLIKTRGQQVTLRCSSQSGHNTVSWYQQALGQGPQFIFQYYREEENGRGNFPPRFSGLQFPNYSSELNVNALELDDSALYLCASSPRTSGGVTDTQYFGPGTRLTVL.

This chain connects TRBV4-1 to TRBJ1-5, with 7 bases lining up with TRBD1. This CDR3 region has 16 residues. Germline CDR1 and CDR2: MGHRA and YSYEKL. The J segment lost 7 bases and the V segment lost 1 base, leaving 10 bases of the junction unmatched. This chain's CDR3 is CASSQALTTGSQPQHF. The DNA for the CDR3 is TGCGCCAGCAGCCAAGCTCTTACGACAGGGAGCCAGCCCCAGCATTTT.

CDR3 sequence: CASSLGQRTGELFF. In DNA form, the CDR3 reads TGTGCCAGCAGTTTAGGCCAGCGGACCGGGGAGCTGTTTTTT. V gene TRBV6-5 combines with J gene TRBJ2-2; maybe TRBD2 (5 bases). The germline CDR1 and CDR2 sequences are MNHEY and SVGAGI. CDR3 size: 14 residues. Between the trimmed V and J ends, which lost 4 bases and 5 bases, there was a span of 11 bases.

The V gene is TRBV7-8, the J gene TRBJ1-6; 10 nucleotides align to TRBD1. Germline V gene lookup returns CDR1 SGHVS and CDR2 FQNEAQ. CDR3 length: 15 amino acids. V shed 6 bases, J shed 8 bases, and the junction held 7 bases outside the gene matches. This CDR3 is CASRSGTGVDSPLHF. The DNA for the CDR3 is TGTGCCAGCAGGAGCGGGACAGGGGTAGATTCACCCCTCCACTTT.

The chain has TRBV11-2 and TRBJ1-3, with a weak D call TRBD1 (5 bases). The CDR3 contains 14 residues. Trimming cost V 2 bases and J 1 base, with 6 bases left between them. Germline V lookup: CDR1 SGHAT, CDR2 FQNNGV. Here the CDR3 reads CASSLQGSGNTIYF. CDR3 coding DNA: TGTGCCAGCAGCTTACAGGGTTCTGGAAACACCATATATTTT.

CDR3 nucleotide sequence: TGCAGCGTTGAGGGCCCGCGTTTAACTAGCACAGATACGCAGTATTTT. It specifies CSVEGPRLTSTDTQYF. The chain employs TRBV29-1 and TRBJ2-3; D is unclear. Germline lookup yields CDR1 SQVTM and CDR2 ANQGSEA. This CDR3 spans 16 amino acids. Trimming left V 3 bases short and J 0 bases short, with 16 bases between.

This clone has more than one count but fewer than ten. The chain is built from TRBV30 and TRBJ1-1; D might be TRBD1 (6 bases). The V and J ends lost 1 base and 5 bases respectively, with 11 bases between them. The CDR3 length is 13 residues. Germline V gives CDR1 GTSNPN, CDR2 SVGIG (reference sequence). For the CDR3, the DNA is TGTGCCTGGAGTGGGCCTCAGGGGACTGAAGCTTTCTTT. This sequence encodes CAWSGPQGTEAFF.

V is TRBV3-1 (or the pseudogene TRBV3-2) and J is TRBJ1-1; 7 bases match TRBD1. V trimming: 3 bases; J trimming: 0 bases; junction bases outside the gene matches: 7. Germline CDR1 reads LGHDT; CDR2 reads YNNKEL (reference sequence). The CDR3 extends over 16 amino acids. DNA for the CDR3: TGTGCCAGCAGCCATCTAGGGGGCGGCATGAACACTGAAGCTTTCTTT. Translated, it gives CASSHLGGGMNTEAFF.

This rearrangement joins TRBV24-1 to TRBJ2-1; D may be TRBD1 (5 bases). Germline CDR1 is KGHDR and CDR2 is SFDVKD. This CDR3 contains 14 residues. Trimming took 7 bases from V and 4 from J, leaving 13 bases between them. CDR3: CATSTGPSYNEQFF. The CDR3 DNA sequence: TGTGCCACCAGCACAGGTCCCTCGTACAATGAGCAGTTCTTC.

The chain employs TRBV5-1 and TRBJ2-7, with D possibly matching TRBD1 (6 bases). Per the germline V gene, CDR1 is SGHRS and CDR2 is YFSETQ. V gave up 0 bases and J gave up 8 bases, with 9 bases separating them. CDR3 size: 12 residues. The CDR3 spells CASSLVQGQQYF. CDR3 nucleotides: TGCGCCAGCAGCTTGGTCCAGGGGCAGCAGTACTTC.

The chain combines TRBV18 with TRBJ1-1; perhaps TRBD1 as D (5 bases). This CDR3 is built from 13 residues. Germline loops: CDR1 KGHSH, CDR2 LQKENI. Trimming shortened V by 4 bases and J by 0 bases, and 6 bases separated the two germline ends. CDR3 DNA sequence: TGTGCCAGCTCACAAGGGGTGAACACTGAAGCTTTCTTT. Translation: CASSQGVNTEAFF.